This T cell receptor (beta chain) was recovered during a study of cytomegalovirus exposure and HLA in healthy donors. Donors consisted of healthy bone marrow donors. CDR1 is MNHEY and CDR2 is SMNVEV in the germline V gene (reference sequence). V lost 3 bases and J 5 bases, leaving 13 bases between the germline ends. The CDR3 runs 14 residues. The primer mix had 60 Vbeta and 13 Jbeta primers. Generated by immunoSEQ multiplex PCR, the TCRdb table keeps only in-frame clones and is missing some. There are around 130,000 clones in the sample; around four fifths occur only once, and 2.5% to 3% lies in the top ten.

This TCR was recovered from a boy aged 2 to 9 in good health and CMV-seronegative. The V and J genes are TRBV27 and TRBJ1-1; TRBD1 might be the D (6 bases). Material: PBMCs. CDR3 loop: CASSFGKGGTEAFF. Written as DNA, the CDR3 is TGTGCCAGCAGTTTTGGGAAGGGGGGGACTGAAGCTTTCTTT.